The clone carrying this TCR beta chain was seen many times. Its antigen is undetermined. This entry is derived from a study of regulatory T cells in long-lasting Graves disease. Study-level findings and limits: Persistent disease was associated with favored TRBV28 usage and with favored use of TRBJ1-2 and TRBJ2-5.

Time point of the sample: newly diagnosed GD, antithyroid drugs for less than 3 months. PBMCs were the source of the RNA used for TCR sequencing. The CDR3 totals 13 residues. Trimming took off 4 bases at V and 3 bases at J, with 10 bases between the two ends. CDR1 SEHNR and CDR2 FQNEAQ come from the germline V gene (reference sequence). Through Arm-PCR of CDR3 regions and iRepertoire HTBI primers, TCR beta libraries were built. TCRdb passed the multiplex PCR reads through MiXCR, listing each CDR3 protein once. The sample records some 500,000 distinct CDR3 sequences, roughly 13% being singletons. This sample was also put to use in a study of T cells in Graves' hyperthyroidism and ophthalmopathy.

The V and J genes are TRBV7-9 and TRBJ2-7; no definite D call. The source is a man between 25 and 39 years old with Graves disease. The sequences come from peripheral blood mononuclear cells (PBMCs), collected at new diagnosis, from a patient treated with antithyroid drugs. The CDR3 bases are TGTGCCAGCAGCTCAACATTAAACTACGAGCAGTACTTC. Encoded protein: CASSSTLNYEQYF.